This is a list of T cell receptor beta chains from one sample in a study of blood T cell repertoires in COVID-19. Data came from immunoSEQ multiplex PCR; TCRdb stores just in-frame clones and leaves some out. The top ten clones hold 1.5% to 2% of a sample with over 200,000 clones, roughly 87% of them seen once. The sequenced sample was peripheral blood. All receptors derive from a man between 40 and 49 years old with active or convalescent COVID-19. Each CDR3 is given with its conserved first and last residue. Each record gives: J gene, V gene, clone size, CDR3 protein. Expanded clones are given a class, and other clones once, few, many or no size at all.

j_call: TRBJ1-5
v_call: TRBV2
clone_size: -
cdr3_aa: CASTPVGGSNQPQHF

j_call: TRBJ1-5
v_call: TRBV5-1
clone_size: -
cdr3_aa: CASSPWTDPDSNQPQHF

j_call: TRBJ1-5
v_call: TRBV7-8
clone_size: -
cdr3_aa: CASSPQGQLSNQPQHF

j_call: TRBJ2-1
v_call: TRBV19
clone_size: -
cdr3_aa: CASSAGTSSRYEQFF

j_call: TRBJ2-5
v_call: TRBV7-9
clone_size: -
cdr3_aa: CASSQGQGTQETQYF

j_call: TRBJ2-3
v_call: TRBV9
clone_size: once
cdr3_aa: CASSPGIAASTDTQYF

j_call: TRBJ2-7
v_call: TRBV28
clone_size: -
cdr3_aa: CASSSLSYEQYF

j_call: TRBJ1-1
v_call: TRBV6-1
clone_size: -
cdr3_aa: CASSEASSYRMNTEAFF

j_call: TRBJ1-2
v_call: TRBV19
clone_size: -
cdr3_aa: CASRLGDRSFTNYGYTF

j_call: TRBJ1-5
v_call: TRBV6-2/TRBV6-3
clone_size: -
cdr3_aa: CASSYGGVGQPQHF

j_call: TRBJ1-5
v_call: TRBV19
clone_size: -
cdr3_aa: CASTLDRASNQPQHF

j_call: TRBJ2-7
v_call: TRBV7-2
clone_size: -
cdr3_aa: CASSTRTGDPYEQYF

j_call: TRBJ1-6
v_call: TRBV4-1
clone_size: -
cdr3_aa: CASSLGAGSPLHF

j_call: TRBJ1-5
v_call: TRBV6-5
clone_size: -
cdr3_aa: CASSRDSYSNQPQHF

j_call: TRBJ1-1
v_call: TRBV2
clone_size: -
cdr3_aa: CANTGGNTEAFF

j_call: TRBJ2-5
v_call: TRBV2
clone_size: -
cdr3_aa: CASSPGTAGETQYF

j_call: TRBJ1-3
v_call: TRBV5-1
clone_size: few
cdr3_aa: CASSGTGTGSGNTIYF

j_call: TRBJ2-7
v_call: TRBV2
clone_size: once
cdr3_aa: CASSADRGVVYEQYF

j_call: TRBJ2-7
v_call: TRBV3-1/TRBV3-2
clone_size: -
cdr3_aa: CASSQTAGEQYF

j_call: TRBJ1-1
v_call: TRBV27
clone_size: once
cdr3_aa: CASSPGAHTEAFF

j_call: TRBJ2-2
v_call: TRBV4-2
clone_size: -
cdr3_aa: CASSQVGGGELFF

j_call: TRBJ1-1
v_call: TRBV19
clone_size: once
cdr3_aa: CASSRSGNTEAFF

j_call: TRBJ2-3
v_call: TRBV5-1
clone_size: -
cdr3_aa: CASSFSGSGTDTQYF

j_call: TRBJ2-3
v_call: TRBV5-1
clone_size: -
cdr3_aa: CASSLDRADTQYF

j_call: TRBJ1-2
v_call: TRBV28
clone_size: -
cdr3_aa: CASSQGGGDFGYTF

j_call: TRBJ2-7
v_call: TRBV24-1
clone_size: -
cdr3_aa: CATSDLLSGERFYF

j_call: TRBJ1-3
v_call: TRBV28
clone_size: -
cdr3_aa: CASNQGGGNTIYF

j_call: TRBJ1-4
v_call: TRBV28
clone_size: -
cdr3_aa: CASSPGSGKGNEKLFF

j_call: TRBJ2-2
v_call: TRBV14
clone_size: once
cdr3_aa: CASSSTGGSAGELFF

j_call: TRBJ2-7
v_call: TRBV10-2
clone_size: -
cdr3_aa: CASSESGLAVSYEQYF

j_call: TRBJ2-7
v_call: TRBV27
clone_size: once
cdr3_aa: CASSKLAGGYEQYF

j_call: TRBJ2-1
v_call: TRBV7-9
clone_size: -
cdr3_aa: CASFHGGASSYNEQFF

j_call: TRBJ2-2
v_call: TRBV9
clone_size: -
cdr3_aa: CASSVTSAVNTGELFF

j_call: TRBJ2-7
v_call: TRBV27
clone_size: -
cdr3_aa: CASSSGTGGIYEQYF

j_call: TRBJ1-5
v_call: TRBV28
clone_size: -
cdr3_aa: CASSLFGDQPQHF

j_call: TRBJ1-3
v_call: TRBV10-1
clone_size: -
cdr3_aa: CASSAGRGDSGNTIYF

j_call: TRBJ2-7
v_call: TRBV27
clone_size: -
cdr3_aa: CASSVGESYEQYF

j_call: TRBJ1-1
v_call: TRBV5-4
clone_size: -
cdr3_aa: CASSLAVSANTEAFF

j_call: TRBJ2-6
v_call: TRBV25-1
clone_size: once
cdr3_aa: CASTVSGANVLTF

j_call: TRBJ2-7
v_call: TRBV28
clone_size: -
cdr3_aa: CASQLVGLEQYF

j_call: TRBJ2-3
v_call: TRBV4-1
clone_size: few
cdr3_aa: CASSIRTQGTDTQYF

j_call: TRBJ1-2
v_call: TRBV11-2
clone_size: -
cdr3_aa: CASSLADRSLMSGYTF

j_call: TRBJ2-1
v_call: TRBV6-6
clone_size: -
cdr3_aa: CASSYSRGRYNEQFF

j_call: TRBJ2-2
v_call: TRBV28
clone_size: once
cdr3_aa: CASRRLAGGPHTGELFF

j_call: TRBJ2-7
v_call: TRBV27
clone_size: once
cdr3_aa: CASSLTGVPYEQYF

j_call: TRBJ2-7
v_call: TRBV9
clone_size: -
cdr3_aa: CASSPGLVEQYF

j_call: TRBJ2-2
v_call: TRBV9
clone_size: -
cdr3_aa: CASSVSGVNTGELFF

j_call: TRBJ1-5
v_call: TRBV30
clone_size: once
cdr3_aa: CAWSNLGVGNQPQHF